Given below is one T cell receptor (beta chain) in context. This record comes from a study of T cell changes during pregnancy in multiple sclerosis. This CDR3 has 16 amino acids. CDR1 and CDR2 from the germline V gene are SGHTA and FQGNSA. The J segment lost 6 bases and the V segment lost 2 bases, leaving 6 bases of the junction unmatched. Some clones are missing from TCRdb's copy, which holds only in-frame ones; the method was immunoSEQ multiplex PCR. This table holds 57,000 or so clones, roughly 87% found once. The receptor comes from a female donor in good health, enrolled as a control in a pregnancy study. The rearrangement links TRBV7-2 to TRBJ1-6, with 8 positions matching TRBD1. The sequenced sample was peripheral blood, obtained in the third trimester of pregnancy. The CDR3, as DNA: TGTGCCAGCAGCTTAAGCAGGGGGCTTAGTAATTCACCCCTCCACTTT. Amino acid sequence: CASSLSRGLSNSPLHF. Looking up the rest from reference TRBV7-2 and TRBJ1-6 gives the full variable domain: GAGVSQSPSNKVTEKGKDVELRCDPISGHTALYWYRQSLGQGLEFLIYFQGNSAPDKSGLPSDRFSAERTGGSVSTLTIQRTQQEDSAVYLCASSLSRGLSNSPLHFGNGTRLTVT.